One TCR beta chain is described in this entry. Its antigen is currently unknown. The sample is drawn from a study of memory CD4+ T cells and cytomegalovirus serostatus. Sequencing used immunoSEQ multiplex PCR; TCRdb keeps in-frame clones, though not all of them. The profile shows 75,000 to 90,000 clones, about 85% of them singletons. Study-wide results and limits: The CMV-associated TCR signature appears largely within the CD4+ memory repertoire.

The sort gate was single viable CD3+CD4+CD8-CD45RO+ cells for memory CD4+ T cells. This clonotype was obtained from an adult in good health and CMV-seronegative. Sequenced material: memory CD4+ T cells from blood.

DNA of the CDR3: TGTGCCAGCAGTCCGCTTAGTGGGCGGGATGAAAAACTGTTTTTT. Its protein is CASSPLSGRDEKLFF. J is TRBJ1-4 and V is TRBV28; no definite D call. V lost 5 bases to trimming and J lost 6 bases, with 16 bases between them. CDR1 and CDR2 (germline): MDHEN, SYDVKM. This CDR3 comprises 15 residues.